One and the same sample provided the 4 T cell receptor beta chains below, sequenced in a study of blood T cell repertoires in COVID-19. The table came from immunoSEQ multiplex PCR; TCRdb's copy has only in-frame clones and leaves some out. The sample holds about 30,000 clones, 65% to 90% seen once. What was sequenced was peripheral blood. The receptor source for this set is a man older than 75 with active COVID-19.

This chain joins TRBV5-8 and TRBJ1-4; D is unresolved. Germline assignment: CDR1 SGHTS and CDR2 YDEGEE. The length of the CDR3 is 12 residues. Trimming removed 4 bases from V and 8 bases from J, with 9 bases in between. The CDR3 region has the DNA TGTGCCAGCAGCCCTTTGTCCGAAAAACTGTTTTTT. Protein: CASSPLSEKLFF. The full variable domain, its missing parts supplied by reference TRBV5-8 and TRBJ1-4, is EAGVTQSPTHLIKTRGQQATLRCSPISGHTSVYWYQQALGLGLQFLLWYDEGEERNRGNFPPRFSGRQFPNYSSELNVNALELEDSALYLCASSPLSEKLFFGSGTQLSVL.

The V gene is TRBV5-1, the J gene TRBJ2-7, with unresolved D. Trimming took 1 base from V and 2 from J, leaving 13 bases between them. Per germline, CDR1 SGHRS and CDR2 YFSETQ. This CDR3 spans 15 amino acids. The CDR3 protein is CASSLTSPSAYEQYF. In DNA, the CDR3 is TGCGCCAGCAGCTTGACAAGTCCAAGTGCCTACGAGCAGTACTTC.

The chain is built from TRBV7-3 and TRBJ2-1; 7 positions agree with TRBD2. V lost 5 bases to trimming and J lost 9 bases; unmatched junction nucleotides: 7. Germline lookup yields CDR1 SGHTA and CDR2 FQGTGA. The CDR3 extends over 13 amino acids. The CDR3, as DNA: TGTGCCAGCAGCCGTAGCGGGCCGTCTGAGCAGTTCTTC. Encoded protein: CASSRSGPSEQFF.

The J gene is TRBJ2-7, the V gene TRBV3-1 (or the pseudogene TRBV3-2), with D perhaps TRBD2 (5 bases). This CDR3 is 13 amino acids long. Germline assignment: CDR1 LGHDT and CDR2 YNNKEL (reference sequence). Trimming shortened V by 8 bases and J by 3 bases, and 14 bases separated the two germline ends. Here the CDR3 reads CASSGEGLYEQYF. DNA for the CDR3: TGTGCCAGCTCAGGTGAGGGTCTCTACGAGCAGTACTTC.